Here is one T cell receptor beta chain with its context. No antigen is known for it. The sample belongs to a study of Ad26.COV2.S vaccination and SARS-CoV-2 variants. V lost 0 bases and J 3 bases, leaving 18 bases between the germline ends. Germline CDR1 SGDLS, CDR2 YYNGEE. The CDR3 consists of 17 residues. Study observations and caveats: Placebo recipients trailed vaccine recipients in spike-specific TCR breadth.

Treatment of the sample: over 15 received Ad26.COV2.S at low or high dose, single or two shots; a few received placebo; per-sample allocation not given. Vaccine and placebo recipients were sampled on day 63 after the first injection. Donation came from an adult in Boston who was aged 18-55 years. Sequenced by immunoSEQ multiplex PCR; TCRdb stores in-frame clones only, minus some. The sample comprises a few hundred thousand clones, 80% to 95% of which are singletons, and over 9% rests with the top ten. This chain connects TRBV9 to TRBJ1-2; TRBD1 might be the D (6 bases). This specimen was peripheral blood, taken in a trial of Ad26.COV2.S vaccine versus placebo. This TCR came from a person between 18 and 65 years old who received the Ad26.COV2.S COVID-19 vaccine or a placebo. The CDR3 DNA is TGTGCCAGCAGCGTAGGTCCCCCCGGGACACGGGACTATGGCTACACCTTC. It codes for CASSVGPPGTRDYGYTF.